Sequencing of this TCR beta chain was carried out in a study of blood T cell repertoires in COVID-19. Here immunoSEQ multiplex PCR was the method, and the copy in TCRdb shows in-frame clones only, minus some. In the table there are 150,000 to 200,000 clones, around 80% of which are singletons. V dropped 0 bases and J dropped 2 bases, with 10 bases sitting between them. Germline CDR1 and CDR2: LGHDT and YNNKEL (reference sequence). The CDR3 sequence is 15 residues long. Each recovered donor of Cohort 3 presented with two negative PCRs, clearance, or symptom resolution. V usage is TRBV3-1 (or the pseudogene TRBV3-2) and J usage is TRBJ1-1, with D unresolved. The receptor's source is a woman aged 45-65 years who had recovered from COVID-19. Sequenced: PBMCs or T cells enriched from blood (not recorded which). The CDR3 is CASSQDPRFNTEAFF. CDR3 DNA: TGTGCCAGCAGCCAAGATCCCAGGTTTAACACTGAAGCTTTCTTT.